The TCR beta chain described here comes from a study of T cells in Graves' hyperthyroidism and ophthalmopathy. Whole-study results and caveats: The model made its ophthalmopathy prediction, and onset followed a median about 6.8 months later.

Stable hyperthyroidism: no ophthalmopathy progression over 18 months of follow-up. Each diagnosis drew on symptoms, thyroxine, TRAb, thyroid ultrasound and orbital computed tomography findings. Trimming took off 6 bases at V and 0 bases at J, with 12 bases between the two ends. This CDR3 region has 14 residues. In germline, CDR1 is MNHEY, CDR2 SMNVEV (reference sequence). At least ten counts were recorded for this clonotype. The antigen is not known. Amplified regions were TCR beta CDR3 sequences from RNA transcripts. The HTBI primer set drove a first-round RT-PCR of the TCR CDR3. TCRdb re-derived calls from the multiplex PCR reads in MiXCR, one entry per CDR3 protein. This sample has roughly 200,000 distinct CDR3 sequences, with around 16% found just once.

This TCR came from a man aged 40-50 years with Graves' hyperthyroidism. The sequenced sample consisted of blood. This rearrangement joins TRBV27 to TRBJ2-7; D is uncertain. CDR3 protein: CASRSIRNSYEQYF. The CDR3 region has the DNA TGTGCCAGCAGGTCAATCCGAAACTCCTACGAGCAGTACTTC.